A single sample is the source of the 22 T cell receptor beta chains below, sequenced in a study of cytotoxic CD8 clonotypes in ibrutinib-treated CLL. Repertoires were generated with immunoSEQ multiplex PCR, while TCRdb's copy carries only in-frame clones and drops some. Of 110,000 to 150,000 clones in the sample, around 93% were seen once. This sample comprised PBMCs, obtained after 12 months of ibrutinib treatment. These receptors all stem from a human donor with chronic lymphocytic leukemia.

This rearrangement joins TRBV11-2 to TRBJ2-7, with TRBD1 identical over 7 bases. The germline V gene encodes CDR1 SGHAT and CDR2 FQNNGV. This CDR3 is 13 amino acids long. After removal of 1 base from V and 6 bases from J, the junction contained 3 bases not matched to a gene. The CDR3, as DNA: TGTGCCAGCAGCTTAGGGAGGACAGGCGAGCAGTACTTC. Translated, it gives CASSLGRTGEQYF.

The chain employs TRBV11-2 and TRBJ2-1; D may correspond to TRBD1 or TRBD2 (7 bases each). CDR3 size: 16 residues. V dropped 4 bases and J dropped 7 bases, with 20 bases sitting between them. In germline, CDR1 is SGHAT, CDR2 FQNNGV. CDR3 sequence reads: CASSSLRGRVVNEQFF. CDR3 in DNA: TGTGCCAGCAGCTCCCTCAGGGGGAGGGTAGTAAATGAGCAGTTCTTC.

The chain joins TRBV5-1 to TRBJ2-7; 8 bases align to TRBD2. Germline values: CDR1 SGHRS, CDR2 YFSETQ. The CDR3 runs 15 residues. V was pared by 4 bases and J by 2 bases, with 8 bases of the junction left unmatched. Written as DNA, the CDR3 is TGCGCCAGCAGCCATACGGGAGGGACAACCTACGAGCAGTACTTC. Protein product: CASSHTGGTTYEQYF.

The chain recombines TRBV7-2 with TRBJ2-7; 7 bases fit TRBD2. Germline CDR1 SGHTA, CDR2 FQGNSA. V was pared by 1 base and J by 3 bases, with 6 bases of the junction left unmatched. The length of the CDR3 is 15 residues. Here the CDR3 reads CASSLVGGGDYEQYF. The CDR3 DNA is TGTGCCAGCAGCTTAGTTGGCGGGGGTGACTACGAGCAGTACTTC. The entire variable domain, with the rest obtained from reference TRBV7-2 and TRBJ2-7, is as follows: GAGVSQSPSNKVTEKGKDVELRCDPISGHTALYWYRQSLGQGLEFLIYFQGNSAPDKSGLPSDRFSAERTGGSVSTLTIQRTQQEDSAVYLCASSLVGGGDYEQYFGPGTRLTVT.

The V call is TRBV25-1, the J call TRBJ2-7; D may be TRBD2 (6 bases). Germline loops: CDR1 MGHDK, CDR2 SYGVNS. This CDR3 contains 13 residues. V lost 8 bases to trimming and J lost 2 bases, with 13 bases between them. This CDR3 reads CASSGTPTYEQYF. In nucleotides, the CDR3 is TGTGCCAGCTCGGGGACTCCTACCTACGAGCAGTACTTC.

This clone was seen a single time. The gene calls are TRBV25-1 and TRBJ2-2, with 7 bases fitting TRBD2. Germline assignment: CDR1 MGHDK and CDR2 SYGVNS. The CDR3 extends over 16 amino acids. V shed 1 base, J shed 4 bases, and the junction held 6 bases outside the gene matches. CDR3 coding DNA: TGTGCCAGCAGTGAATGGGGCGGGGGAGCCACCGGGGAGCTGTTTTTT. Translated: CASSEWGGGATGELFF.

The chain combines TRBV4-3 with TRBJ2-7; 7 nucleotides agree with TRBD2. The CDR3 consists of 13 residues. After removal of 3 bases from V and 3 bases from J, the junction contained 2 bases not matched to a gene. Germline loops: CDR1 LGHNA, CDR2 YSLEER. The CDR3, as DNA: TGCGCCAGCAGCCACGGACTAGACTACGAGCAGTACTTC. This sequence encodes CASSHGLDYEQYF.

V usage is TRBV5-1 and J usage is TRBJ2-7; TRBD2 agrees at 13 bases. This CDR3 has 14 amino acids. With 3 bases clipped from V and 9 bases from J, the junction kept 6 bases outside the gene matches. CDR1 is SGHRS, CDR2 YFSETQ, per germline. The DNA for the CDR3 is TGCGCCAGCAGCTCCGGACTAGCGGGGGTGGCGCAGTACTTC. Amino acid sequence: CASSSGLAGVAQYF.

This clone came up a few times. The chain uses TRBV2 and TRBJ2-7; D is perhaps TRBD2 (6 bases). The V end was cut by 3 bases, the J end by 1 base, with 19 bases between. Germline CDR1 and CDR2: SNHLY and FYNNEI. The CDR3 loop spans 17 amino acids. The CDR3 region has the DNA TGTGCCAGCAGTGATGGGCCGGGGGAAGCGCCGTCCTACGAGCAGTACTTC. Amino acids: CASSDGPGEAPSYEQYF.

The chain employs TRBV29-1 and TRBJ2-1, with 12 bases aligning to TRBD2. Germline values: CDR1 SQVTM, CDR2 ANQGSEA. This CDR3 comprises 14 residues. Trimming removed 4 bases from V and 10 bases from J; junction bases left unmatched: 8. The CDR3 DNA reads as TGCAGCGTTGGCCGACTAGCGGGAGTGTCGGAGCAGTTCTTC. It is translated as CSVGRLAGVSEQFF.

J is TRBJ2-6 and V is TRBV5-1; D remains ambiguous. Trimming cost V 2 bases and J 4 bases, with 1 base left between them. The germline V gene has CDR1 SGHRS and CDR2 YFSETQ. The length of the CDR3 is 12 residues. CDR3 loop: CASSFGANVLTF. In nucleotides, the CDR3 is TGCGCCAGCAGCTTCGGGGCCAACGTCCTGACTTTC.

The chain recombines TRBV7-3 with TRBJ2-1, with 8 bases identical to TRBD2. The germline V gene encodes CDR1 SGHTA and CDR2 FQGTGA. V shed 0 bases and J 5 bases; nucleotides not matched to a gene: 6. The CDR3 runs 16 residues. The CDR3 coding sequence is TGTGCCAGCAGCTTAACGCCGACTAGCGTTAACAATGAGCAGTTCTTC. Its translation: CASSLTPTSVNNEQFF.

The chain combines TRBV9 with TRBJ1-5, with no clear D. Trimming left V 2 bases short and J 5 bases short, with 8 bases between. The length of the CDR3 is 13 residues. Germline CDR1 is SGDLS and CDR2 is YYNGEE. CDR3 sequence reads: CASSVDMDQPQHF. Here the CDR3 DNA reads TGTGCCAGCAGCGTGGATATGGATCAGCCCCAGCATTTT.

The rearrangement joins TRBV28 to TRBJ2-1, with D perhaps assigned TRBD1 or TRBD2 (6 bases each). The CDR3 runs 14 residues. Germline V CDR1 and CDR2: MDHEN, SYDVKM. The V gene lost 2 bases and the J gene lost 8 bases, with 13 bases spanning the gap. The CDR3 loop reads CASSLGSGADEQFF. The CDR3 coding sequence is TGTGCCAGCAGTTTAGGATCGGGGGCGGATGAGCAGTTCTTC.

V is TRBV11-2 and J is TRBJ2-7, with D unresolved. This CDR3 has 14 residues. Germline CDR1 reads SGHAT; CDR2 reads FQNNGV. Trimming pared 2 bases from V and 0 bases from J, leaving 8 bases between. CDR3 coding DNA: TGTGCCAGCAGCTTAAATGCAATCTCCTACGAGCAGTACTTC. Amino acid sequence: CASSLNAISYEQYF.

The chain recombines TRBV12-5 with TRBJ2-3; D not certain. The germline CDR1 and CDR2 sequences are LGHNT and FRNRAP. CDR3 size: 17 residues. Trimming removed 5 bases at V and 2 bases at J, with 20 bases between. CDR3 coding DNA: TGTGCTAGTGGTCCCCGCCAGGTCGAAGGAAACACAGATACGCAGTATTTT. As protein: CASGPRQVEGNTDTQYF. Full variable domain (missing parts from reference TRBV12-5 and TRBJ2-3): DARVTQTPRHKVTEMGQEVTMRCQPILGHNTVFWYRQTMMQGLELLAYFRNRAPLDDSGMPKDRFSAEMPDATLATLKIQPSEPRDSAVYFCASGPRQVEGNTDTQYFGPGTRLTVL.

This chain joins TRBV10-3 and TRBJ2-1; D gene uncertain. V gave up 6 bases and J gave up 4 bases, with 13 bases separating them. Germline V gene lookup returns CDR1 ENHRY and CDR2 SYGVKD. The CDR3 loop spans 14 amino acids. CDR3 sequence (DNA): TGTGCCATCAGACTAACGGACGGGTACAATGAGCAGTTCTTC. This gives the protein CAIRLTDGYNEQFF.

For the CDR3, the DNA is TGTGCCATCAGCGGACTAGCGGGAGGGGAGACCCAGTACTTC. Its translation is CAISGLAGGETQYF. V gene TRBV10-3 combines with J gene TRBJ2-5, with TRBD2 matching 15 bases. The ends lost 6 bases at V and 5 bases at J; junction bases unmatched: 1. The CDR3 loop spans 14 amino acids. Germline loops: CDR1 ENHRY, CDR2 SYGVKD.

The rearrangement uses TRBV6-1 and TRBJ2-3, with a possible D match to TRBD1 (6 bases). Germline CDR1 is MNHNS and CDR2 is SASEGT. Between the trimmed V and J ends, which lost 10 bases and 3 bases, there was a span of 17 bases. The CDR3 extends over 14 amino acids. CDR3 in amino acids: CATREGQDTDTQYF. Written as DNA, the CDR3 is TGTGCCACCAGAGAGGGACAAGATACAGATACGCAGTATTTT.

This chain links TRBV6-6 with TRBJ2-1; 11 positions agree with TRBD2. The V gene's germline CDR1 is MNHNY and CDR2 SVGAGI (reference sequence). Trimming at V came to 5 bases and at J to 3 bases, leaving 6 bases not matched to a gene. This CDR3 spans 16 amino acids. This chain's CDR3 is CASSRRTSGFYNEQFF. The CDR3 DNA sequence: TGTGCCAGCAGTCGCCGGACTAGCGGGTTCTACAATGAGCAGTTCTTC.

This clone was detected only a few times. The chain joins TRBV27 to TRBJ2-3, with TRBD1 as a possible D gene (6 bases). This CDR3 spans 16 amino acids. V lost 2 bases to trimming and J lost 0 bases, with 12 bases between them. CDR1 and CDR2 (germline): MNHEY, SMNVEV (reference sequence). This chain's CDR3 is CASSLTGRFSTDTQYF. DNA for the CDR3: TGTGCCAGCAGTTTAACAGGGAGATTTAGCACAGATACGCAGTATTTT.

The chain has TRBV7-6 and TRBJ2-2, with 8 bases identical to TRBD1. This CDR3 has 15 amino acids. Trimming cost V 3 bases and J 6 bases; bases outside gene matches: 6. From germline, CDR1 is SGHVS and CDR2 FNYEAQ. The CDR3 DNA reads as TGTGCCAGCAGCTTTCCAGGGGGCGGTTCCGGGGAGCTGTTTTTT. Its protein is CASSFPGGGSGELFF. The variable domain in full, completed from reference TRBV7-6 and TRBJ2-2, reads GAGVSQSPRYKVTKRGQDVALRCDPISGHVSLYWYRQALGQGPEFLTYFNYEAQQDKSGLPNDRFSAERPEGSISTLTIQRTEQRDSAMYRCASSFPGGGSGELFFGEGSRLTVL.